The 18 T cell receptor beta chains listed next were all sequenced from one sample in a study of blood T cell repertoires in COVID-19. The data were produced by immunoSEQ multiplex PCR, yet TCRdb's version contains in-frame clones alone and is incomplete. Among approximately 87,000 clones listed, around 89% were seen once. The sample consisted of peripheral blood. Receptors were obtained from a man between 65 and 80 years old with active or convalescent COVID-19.

The V and J genes are TRBV6-5 and TRBJ1-3; TRBD1 aligns across 9 bases. The CDR3 totals 16 residues. With V trimmed by 4 bases and J by 2 bases, 6 bases remained unmatched. Germline-derived CDR1 and CDR2 are MNHEY and SVGAGI. The DNA of the CDR3 is TGTGCCAGCAGTTTTTCTGGGACAGGGACTGGAAACACCATATATTTT. This codes for CASSFSGTGTGNTIYF.

The chain recombines TRBV28 with TRBJ2-3; 9 nucleotides align to TRBD2. J was trimmed by 4 bases and V by 1 base; bases with no gene match: 3. The CDR3 is made up of 15 amino acids. CDR1 is MDHEN and CDR2 is SYDVKM in the germline V gene. CDR3 residues: CASSLSAGGPDTQYF. The CDR3 coding sequence is TGTGCCAGCAGTTTATCAGCGGGAGGACCAGATACGCAGTATTTT.

The genes are TRBV5-1 and TRBJ2-1; 11 bases align to TRBD2. Looked up from germline, CDR1 is SGHRS and CDR2 is YFSETQ. With V trimmed by 1 base and J by 9 bases, 6 bases remained unmatched. CDR3 length: 15 residues. In nucleotides, the CDR3 is TGCGCCAGCAGCTTGTCACTAGCGGGAGCGGGTGAGCAGTTCTTC. Its translation is CASSLSLAGAGEQFF.

V gene TRBV5-4 combines with J gene TRBJ1-2; TRBD1 matches at 9 bases. The V segment lost 2 bases and the J segment 10 bases; nucleotides outside the gene matches: 6. Per germline, CDR1 SGHNT and CDR2 YYREEE (reference sequence). The CDR3 runs 13 residues. Here the CDR3 reads CASSFRGQGFYTF. DNA for the CDR3: TGTGCCAGCAGCTTTCGGGGACAGGGTTTCTACACCTTC. The full variable domain, with the rest looked up from reference TRBV5-4 and TRBJ1-2, is ETGVTQSPTHLIKTRGQQVTLRCSSQSGHNTVSWYQQALGQGPQFIFQYYREEENGRGNFPPRFSGLQFPNYSSELNVNALELDDSALYLCASSFRGQGFYTFGSGTRLTVV.

The CDR3 is CAWSVSPSRGGELFF. CDR3 bases: TGTGCCTGGAGTGTATCCCCAAGTCGGGGCGGGGAGCTGTTTTTT. The V call is TRBV30, the J call TRBJ2-2, with a weak D call TRBD2 (5 bases). This CDR3 region has 15 residues. Trimming cost V 0 bases and J 7 bases, with 15 bases left between them. CDR1 and CDR2 (germline): GTSNPN, SVGIG (reference sequence).

This clone was seen only a few times. This sequence joins TRBV27 and TRBJ2-4; the match to TRBD2 covers 7 bases. The V gene end was trimmed by 5 bases and the J gene end by 8 bases; junction bases not matched to a gene: 6. The CDR3 contains 13 residues. CDR1 and CDR2 from the germline V gene are MNHEY and SMNVEV (reference sequence). The CDR3 DNA follows: TGTGCCAGCAGTCCCTGGGGGGGAGACATTCAGTACTTC. The encoded protein is CASSPWGGDIQYF.

The sample holds one count of this clone. The chain employs TRBV3-1 (or the pseudogene TRBV3-2) and TRBJ2-7; 8 bases agree with TRBD2. Germline values: CDR1 LGHDT, CDR2 YNNKEL (reference sequence). V shed 3 bases, J shed 4 bases, and the junction held 5 bases outside the gene matches. This CDR3 has 14 amino acids. The CDR3 here is CASSQYSGTYEQYF. CDR3 bases: TGTGCCAGCAGCCAGTATAGCGGGACTTACGAGCAGTACTTC.

The chain joins TRBV18 to TRBJ1-1; no reliable D call. Trimming left V 3 bases short and J 1 base short, with 9 bases between. There are 14 residues in the CDR3. Germline lookup yields CDR1 KGHSH and CDR2 LQKENI. The CDR3 spells CASSPDGGNTEAFF. The CDR3 DNA reads TGTGCCAGCTCACCCGACGGCGGGAACACTGAAGCTTTCTTT.

This chain connects TRBV6-2 or TRBV6-3 to TRBJ2-6; unclear D gene. Germline V gene sequence: CDR1 MNHEY, CDR2 SVGEGT. The CDR3 has 19 residues. Trimming took 2 bases from V and 3 from J, leaving 20 bases between them. CDR3 DNA sequence: TGTGCCAGCAGTTACGCTGGAAGTCGCGGTTTTCGTGGGGCCAACGTCCTGACTTTC. Translating it yields CASSYAGSRGFRGANVLTF.

V usage is TRBV24-1 and J usage is TRBJ2-2; 7 bases line up with TRBD2. Trimming took 12 bases from V and 0 from J; bases not matched to a gene: 6. Germline assignment: CDR1 KGHDR and CDR2 SFDVKD. The CDR3 loop spans 14 amino acids. CDR3: CAAGGRANTGELFF. In DNA, the CDR3 is TGTGCCGCCGGGGGGAGGGCGAACACCGGGGAGCTGTTTTTT.

The chain links TRBV5-6 to TRBJ2-1, with 7 positions matching TRBD2. The germline gives CDR1 SGHDT, CDR2 YYEEEE. V gave up 2 bases and J gave up 0 bases; unmatched junction bases: 8. CDR3 length equals 17 residues. CDR3 region: CASSFSPGGGSYNEQFF. CDR3 in DNA: TGTGCCAGCAGCTTTTCGCCCGGCGGGGGCTCCTACAATGAGCAGTTCTTC.

V gene TRBV5-1 combines with J gene TRBJ2-1; D perhaps matches TRBD1 (8 bases). Deletions cut 3 bases from V and 3 bases from J, with 16 bases between. Germline values: CDR1 SGHRS, CDR2 YFSETQ. This CDR3 is built from 16 residues. In DNA form, the CDR3 reads TGCGCCAGCAGCTCCCAGGGGGCTAGCGGCTACAATGAGCAGTTCTTC. This codes for CASSSQGASGYNEQFF.

V gene TRBV28 combines with J gene TRBJ1-6; perhaps TRBD1 as D (5 bases). From germline, CDR1 is MDHEN and CDR2 SYDVKM. The ends were cut back, 5 bases at V and 6 bases at J, with 14 bases in the middle. The CDR3 totals 15 residues. CDR3 sequence: CASSARQRLNSPLHF. The CDR3 region has the DNA TGTGCCAGCAGTGCCCGACAGAGGCTTAATTCACCCCTCCACTTT.

The J gene is TRBJ2-7, the V gene TRBV15; a possible D gene is TRBD1 (6 bases). Germline V lookup: CDR1 LNHNV, CDR2 YYDKDF (reference sequence). This CDR3 contains 15 residues. V lost 0 bases to trimming and J lost 5 bases, with 14 bases between them. The CDR3 reads CATSRDPTGSDEQYF. Here the CDR3 DNA reads TGTGCCACCAGCAGAGACCCGACAGGTTCAGACGAGCAGTACTTC.

The V and J genes are TRBV20-1 and TRBJ2-1, with D uncertain. Germline CDR1 and CDR2: DFQATT and SNEGSKA (reference sequence). The CDR3 contains 10 residues. The V end lost 0 bases, the J end lost 12 bases, and 6 bases lay between the germline ends. CDR3 sequence (DNA): TGCAGTGCTAGAGAGACAAGGCAGTTCTTC. Residues: CSARETRQFF.

V usage is TRBV6-5 and J usage is TRBJ2-5; D ambiguous. The CDR3 extends over 12 amino acids. V was cut by 7 bases and J by 1 base, with 7 bases left in between. In germline, CDR1 is MNHEY, CDR2 SVGAGI. The CDR3 loop reads CASTRVQETQYF. The CDR3 bases are TGTGCCAGCACCCGGGTCCAAGAGACCCAGTACTTC.

The J gene is TRBJ1-2, the V gene TRBV5-6; no clear D gene. The CDR3 loop spans 13 amino acids. The ends were cut back, 0 bases at V and 1 base at J, with 4 bases in the middle. Germline V gene data show CDR1 as SGHDT and CDR2 as YYEEEE. The CDR3 loop reads CASSLDSNYGYTF. In DNA, the CDR3 is TGTGCCAGCAGCTTGGACAGTAACTATGGCTACACCTTC.

This clone was seen a single time. This chain links TRBV7-9 with TRBJ2-4; TRBD2 might be the D (6 bases). V lost 11 bases and J 3 bases, leaving 26 bases between the germline ends. The germline gives CDR1 SEHNR, CDR2 FQNEAQ (reference sequence). This CDR3 is 17 amino acids long. CDR3: CAPTRETRELDKNIQYF. The CDR3 bases are TGTGCCCCCACCCGAGAGACCCGGGAGTTGGACAAAAACATTCAGTACTTC.